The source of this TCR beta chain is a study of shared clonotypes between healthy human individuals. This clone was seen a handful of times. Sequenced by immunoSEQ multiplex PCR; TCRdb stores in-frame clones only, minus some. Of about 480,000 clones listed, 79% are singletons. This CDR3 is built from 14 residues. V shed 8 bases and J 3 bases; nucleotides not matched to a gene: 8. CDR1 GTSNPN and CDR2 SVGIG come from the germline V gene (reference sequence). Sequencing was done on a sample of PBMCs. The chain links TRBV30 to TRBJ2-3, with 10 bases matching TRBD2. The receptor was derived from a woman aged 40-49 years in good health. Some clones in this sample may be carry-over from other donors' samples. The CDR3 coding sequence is TGTGCCCGAGGGCTAGCGGGAGAAACAGATACGCAGTATTTT. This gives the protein CARGLAGETDTQYF.